The 22 T cell receptor beta chains below come from one sample, sequenced in a study of T-cell reconstitution after alpha-beta-depleted transplantation in children. The authors prepared the TCRbeta library with unique molecular identifiers. From the PCR reads, TCRdb called clonotypes with MiXCR, one entry per CDR3 protein. The table records around 450,000 distinct CDR3 sequences, 15% to 20% of them present only once. Sequenced here: PBMCs, mostly from graft donor cells, sampled 360 days after TCRalphabeta/CD19-depleted stem cell transplant. These receptor sequences come from a boy younger than two who had a stem cell transplant for Wiskott-Aldrich syndrome, so the T cells may come from the graft donor.

Remarks on this clonotype: Mismatch with germline at one junction end may stem from a read error. The chain links TRBV28 to TRBJ2-2; maybe TRBD2 (5 bases). This CDR3 is built from 19 residues. Germline V CDR1 and CDR2: MDHEN, SYDVKM. DNA for the CDR3: TGTGCCTGCAGTTTGGGAGTAGGGCCCAGCCTTGGTTACACCGGGGAGCTGTTTTTT. Translated, it gives CACSLGVGPSLGYTGELFF.

The chain recombines TRBV11-2 with TRBJ1-1; TRBD1 is a possible D gene (6 bases). Looked up from germline, CDR1 is SGHAT and CDR2 is FQNNGV. There are 14 residues in the CDR3. The V end was cut by 1 base, the J end by 4 bases, with 10 bases between. The CDR3, as DNA: TGTGCCAGCAGCTTAGCTGCAGGGGCCACTGAAGCTTTCTTT. Its translation is CASSLAAGATEAFF.

This clonotype has a handful of counts. The chain has TRBV29-1 and TRBJ2-3; D is uncertain. The CDR3 covers 12 residues. V was clipped by 3 bases and J by 1 base, with 5 bases between them. The germline CDR1 and CDR2 sequences are SQVTM and ANQGSEA. CDR3 region: CSVDPGTDTQYF. The CDR3 region has the DNA TGCAGCGTTGACCCCGGCACAGATACGCAGTATTTT.

Only a few counts were recorded for this clonotype. This rearrangement joins TRBV4-1 to TRBJ2-2; 11 bases match TRBD2. Losses at the gene ends were 0 bases for V and 9 bases for J; bases not matched to a gene: 18. The germline CDR1 and CDR2 sequences are MGHRA and YSYEKL. This CDR3 has 20 amino acids. CDR3 protein: CASSQDAAQLAGASFRELFF. The DNA for the CDR3 is TGCGCCAGCAGCCAAGATGCGGCCCAACTAGCGGGAGCCTCCTTCCGGGAGCTGTTTTTT.

There are a few counts of this clonotype. The chain has TRBV20-1 and TRBJ2-1, with D maybe TRBD2 (6 bases). CDR1 is DFQATT and CDR2 is SNEGSKA in the germline V gene (reference sequence). The CDR3 length is 12 residues. V was shortened by 5 bases and J by 8 bases, with 13 bases between the two germline ends. CDR3 loop: CSAPRLGYEQFF. The CDR3 coding sequence is TGCAGTGCTCCCCGACTAGGTTATGAGCAGTTCTTC.

The chain carries TRBV27 and TRBJ2-3; TRBD1 matches 9 bases. Germline trimming cut 2 bases from V and 1 base from J; bases unmatched to any gene: 13. Germline V gene sequence: CDR1 MNHEY, CDR2 SMNVEV (reference sequence). There are 19 residues in the CDR3. The CDR3 nucleotides read TGTGCCAGCAGTTTAATCGGGACAGGGATAAGAATTGGCACAGATACGCAGTATTTT. The encoded protein is CASSLIGTGIRIGTDTQYF.

The DNA of the CDR3 is TGCGCCAGCAGCCCGCCGTGGGCGGGAAATGAGCAGTTCTTC. Protein sequence: CASSPPWAGNEQFF. The chain is built from TRBV5-1 and TRBJ2-1, with a possible D match to TRBD2 (6 bases). This CDR3 spans 14 amino acids. Germline V gene data show CDR1 as SGHRS and CDR2 as YFSETQ. V was trimmed by 4 bases and J by 7 bases, leaving 15 bases between them.

A few counts support this clonotype. The chain couples TRBV12-3 or TRBV12-4 to TRBJ1-1, with D possibly being TRBD1 (6 bases). CDR3 length equals 12 residues. V lost 6 bases to trimming and J lost 3 bases, with 8 bases between them. CDR3: CASRGGYTEAFF. The CDR3 coding sequence is TGTGCCAGCAGAGGGGGATACACTGAAGCTTTCTTT.

The CDR3 sequence: CASRDDKETQYF. The CDR3 DNA sequence: TGTGCCAGCAGGGACGATAAAGAGACCCAGTACTTC. The chain carries TRBV27 and TRBJ2-5; D call uncertain. Germline assignment: CDR1 MNHEY and CDR2 SMNVEV (reference sequence). The CDR3 is 12 residues long. V gave up 6 bases and J gave up 3 bases, with 8 bases separating them.

In DNA, the CDR3 is TGTGCCAGCAGCCTTCGGGGGTACGATGAAAAACTGTTTTTT. Translating it yields CASSLRGYDEKLFF. The chain links TRBV7-9 to TRBJ1-4; D possibly corresponds to TRBD1 (5 bases). Germline lookup yields CDR1 SEHNR and CDR2 FQNEAQ (reference sequence). This CDR3 contains 14 residues. The V gene lost 5 bases and the J gene lost 6 bases, with 13 bases spanning the gap.

The CDR3 region has the DNA TGTGCCAGCAGTCGGACAGGGAACTACGAGCAGTACTTC. It codes for CASSRTGNYEQYF. This chain uses TRBV12-3 or TRBV12-4 with TRBJ2-7; 8 positions match TRBD1. The CDR3 extends over 13 amino acids. The V gene end was trimmed by 5 bases and the J gene end by 3 bases; junction bases not matched to a gene: 3.

The gene calls are TRBV10-3 and TRBJ1-1, with D hard to call. Trimming removed 4 bases at V and 4 bases at J, with 10 bases between. CDR3 length equals 13 residues. From germline, CDR1 is ENHRY and CDR2 SYGVKD. The CDR3 coding sequence is TGTGCCATCAGTGTGACGCCAGCCACTGAAGCTTTCTTT. Amino acid sequence: CAISVTPATEAFF.

The chain carries TRBV20-1 and TRBJ2-5; D unclear. Germline loops: CDR1 DFQATT, CDR2 SNEGSKA (reference sequence). The length of the CDR3 is 16 residues. The germline V and J ends were trimmed by 0 bases and 2 bases, with 16 bases remaining between them. The CDR3 DNA follows: TGCAGTGCTAGAGATAAGGTCAGGTATCGGCAAGAGACCCAGTACTTC. Translated, it gives CSARDKVRYRQETQYF.

This chain connects TRBV12-3 or TRBV12-4 to TRBJ2-3; D is tentatively TRBD1 or TRBD2 (5 bases each). V lost 3 bases and J lost 6, with 16 bases in between. The CDR3 consists of 15 residues. CDR3 in DNA: TGTGCCAGCAGTTTTTTTTCCGGGGCTGGGGATACGCAGTATTTT. This codes for CASSFFSGAGDTQYF.

This clonotype was detected only a few times. The J gene is TRBJ2-7, the V gene TRBV18; tentatively, D is TRBD1 (6 bases). Trimming removed 4 bases from V and 5 bases from J, with 12 bases in between. From germline, CDR1 is KGHSH and CDR2 LQKENI. This CDR3 contains 13 residues. The chain's CDR3 is CASSRSRQDEQYF. The CDR3 DNA reads TGTGCCAGCTCACGGTCGAGACAGGACGAGCAGTACTTC.

This clonotype was seen a few times. This CDR3 reads CASNKGGKGGKLFF. CDR3 nucleotides: TGTGCCAGCAATAAAGGGGGCAAGGGTGGAAAACTGTTTTTT. V gene TRBV2 combines with J gene TRBJ1-4; 7 bases agree with TRBD1. V gave up 7 bases and J gave up 10 bases; unmatched junction bases: 12. This CDR3 is built from 14 residues. Germline V gene lookup returns CDR1 SNHLY and CDR2 FYNNEI.

CDR3 in amino acids: CASSLPGGAGNEQFF. In nucleotides, the CDR3 is TGCGCCAGCAGCTTGCCGGGGGGGGCTGGGAATGAGCAGTTCTTC. V usage is TRBV5-1 and J usage is TRBJ2-1; 8 bases map to TRBD2. Losses at the gene ends were 1 base for V and 7 bases for J; bases not matched to a gene: 7. The CDR3 consists of 15 residues. From germline, CDR1 is SGHRS and CDR2 YFSETQ.

This clonotype has ten or more counts. The chain couples TRBV4-3 to TRBJ2-3; 9 bases agree with TRBD2. Germline V gene data show CDR1 as LGHNA and CDR2 as YSLEER. This CDR3 is built from 15 residues. The V gene end was trimmed by 4 bases and the J gene end by 1 base; junction bases not matched to a gene: 3. DNA for the CDR3: TGCGCCAGCAGCCTTAGCGGGAGCCGCACAGATACGCAGTATTTT. Its translation: CASSLSGSRTDTQYF.

This clonotype was counted at least ten times. V usage is TRBV12-3 or TRBV12-4 and J usage is TRBJ2-3, with D tentatively TRBD1 or TRBD2 (5 bases each). Trimming took 5 bases from V and 5 from J, leaving 17 bases between them. There are 15 residues in the CDR3. CDR3 residues: CASSEEWGLRDTQYF. The CDR3 DNA is TGTGCCAGCAGTGAGGAATGGGGGTTGAGAGATACGCAGTATTTT.

The chain joins TRBV27 to TRBJ2-7; 7 bases match TRBD1. Unmatched junction bases numbered 3, after V lost 1 base and J lost 6 bases. The CDR3 totals 13 residues. Looked up from germline, CDR1 is MNHEY and CDR2 is SMNVEV (reference sequence). The CDR3 region has the DNA TGTGCCAGCAGTTTATGGCGGACAGGCGAGCAGTACTTC. It encodes CASSLWRTGEQYF.

This chain uses TRBV4-2 with TRBJ2-3, with 11 bases aligning to TRBD2. V was clipped by 2 bases and J by 6 bases; unmatched bases: 4. CDR1 is LGHNA, CDR2 YNFKEQ, per germline. The CDR3 loop spans 15 amino acids. The CDR3 DNA follows: TGTGCCAGCAGCCAAATAGCGGGGGGGCCTGATACGCAGTATTTT. Residues: CASSQIAGGPDTQYF.

Written as DNA, the CDR3 is TGTGCCAGCAGACCGTCTGGACTTGTCTACGAGCAGTACTTC. This codes for CASRPSGLVYEQYF. This chain connects TRBV11-2 to TRBJ2-7; possibly TRBD2 for D (5 bases). Trimming took off 6 bases at V and 3 bases at J, with 15 bases between the two ends. Germline V CDR1 and CDR2: SGHAT, FQNNGV. The CDR3 has 14 amino acids.